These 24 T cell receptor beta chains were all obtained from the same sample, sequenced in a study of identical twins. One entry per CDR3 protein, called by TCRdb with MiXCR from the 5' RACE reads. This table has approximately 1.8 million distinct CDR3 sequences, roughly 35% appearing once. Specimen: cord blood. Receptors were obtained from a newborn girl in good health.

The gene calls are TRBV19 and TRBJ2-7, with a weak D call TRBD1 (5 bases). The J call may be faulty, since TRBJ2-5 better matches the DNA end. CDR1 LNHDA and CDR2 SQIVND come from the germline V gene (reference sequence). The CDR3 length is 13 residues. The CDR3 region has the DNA TGTGCCAGTAGTATTGGTAGGGGAGAGACCCAGTACTTC. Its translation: CASSIGRGETQYF.

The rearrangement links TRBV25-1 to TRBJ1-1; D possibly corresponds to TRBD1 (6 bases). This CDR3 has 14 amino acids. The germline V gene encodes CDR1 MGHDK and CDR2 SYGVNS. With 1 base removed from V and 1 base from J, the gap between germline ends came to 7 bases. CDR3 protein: CASSEWGQNTEAFF. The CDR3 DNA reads TGTGCCAGCAGTGAATGGGGACAGAACACTGAAGCTTTCTTT.

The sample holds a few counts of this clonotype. The CDR3 sequence is CASSKRLAATYPSSYNEQFF. The CDR3 DNA sequence: TGTGCCAGCAGCAAAAGACTAGCGGCCACCTATCCCAGCTCCTACAATGAGCAGTTCTTC. The V and J genes are TRBV3-1 and TRBJ2-1; 9 positions agree with TRBD2. The length of the CDR3 is 20 residues. V dropped 5 bases and J dropped 0; count of bases not matched to a gene: 17. Per the germline V gene, CDR1 is LGHDT and CDR2 is YNNKEL (reference sequence).

DNA for the CDR3: TGTGCCACCAGTGATCGTTTAGCGGGAGGCTCCTACAATGAGCAGTACTTC. This codes for CATSDRLAGGSYNEQYF. V and J are TRBV24-1 and TRBJ2-1; 10 positions match TRBD2. The J call is uncertain, as TRBJ2-7 better fits the DNA end. Germline lookup yields CDR1 KGHDR and CDR2 SFDVKD. This CDR3 comprises 17 residues.

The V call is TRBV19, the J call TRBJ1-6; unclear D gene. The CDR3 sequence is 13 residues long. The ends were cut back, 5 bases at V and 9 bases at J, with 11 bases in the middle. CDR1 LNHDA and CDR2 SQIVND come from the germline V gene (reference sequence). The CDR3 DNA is TGTGCCAGTAGTCCGCTCCGGGTTTCACCCCTCCACTTT. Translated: CASSPLRVSPLHF.

The CDR3: CATSEGTGVYTF. In nucleotides, the CDR3 is TGTGCCACCAGTGAAGGGACAGGGGTCTACACCTTC. V gene TRBV24-1 combines with J gene TRBJ1-2, with 10 positions matching TRBD1. V shed 4 bases, J shed 10 bases, and the junction held 2 bases outside the gene matches. Germline CDR1 reads KGHDR; CDR2 reads SFDVKD. The CDR3 covers 12 residues.

CDR3 sequence: CASSLSGRFTDTQYF. CDR3 sequence (DNA): TGTGCCAGCAGCTTGTCGGGCAGGTTCACAGATACGCAGTATTTT. V is TRBV5-6 and J is TRBJ2-3; D uncertain. This CDR3 has 15 residues. V was clipped by 1 base and J by 2 bases, with 11 bases between them. Germline V gene data show CDR1 as SGHDT and CDR2 as YYEEEE.

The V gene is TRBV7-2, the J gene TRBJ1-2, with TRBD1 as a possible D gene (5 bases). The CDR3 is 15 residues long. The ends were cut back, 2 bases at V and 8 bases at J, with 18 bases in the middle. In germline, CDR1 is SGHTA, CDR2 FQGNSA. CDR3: CASSLWGFGRSGYTF. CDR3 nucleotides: TGTGCCAGCAGCTTATGGGGGTTCGGCAGGTCAGGCTACACCTTC. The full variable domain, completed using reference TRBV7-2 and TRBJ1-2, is GAGVSQSPSNKVTEKGKDVELRCDPISGHTALYWYRQSLGQGLEFLIYFQGNSAPDKSGLPSDRFSAERTGGSVSTLTIQRTQQEDSAVYLCASSLWGFGRSGYTFGSGTRLTVV.

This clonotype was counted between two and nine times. CDR3 bases: TGTGCCAGCAGCTTAAGAAGGACAGGGGGAGCTAATGAAAAACTGTTTTTT. Residues: CASSLRRTGGANEKLFF. The chain carries TRBV13 and TRBJ1-4; TRBD1 matches 10 bases. CDR1 PRHDT and CDR2 FYEKMQ come from the germline V gene (reference sequence). The trim removed 2 bases at V and 3 bases at J, leaving 6 bases unmatched. The CDR3 has 17 residues. The full variable domain, in which reference TRBV13 and TRBJ1-4 provide the parts outside the CDR3, is AAGVIQSPRHLIKEKRETATLKCYPIPRHDTVYWYQQGPGQDPQFLISFYEKMQSDKGSIPDRFSAQQFSDYHSELNMSSLELGDSALYFCASSLRRTGGANEKLFFGSGTQLSVL.

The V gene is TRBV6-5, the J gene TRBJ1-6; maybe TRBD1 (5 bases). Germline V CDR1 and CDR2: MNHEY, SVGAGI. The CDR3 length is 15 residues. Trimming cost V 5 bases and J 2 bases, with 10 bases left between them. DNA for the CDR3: TGTGCCAGCAGTAGCGGACAAGCCTATAATTCACCCCTCCACTTT. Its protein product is CASSSGQAYNSPLHF.

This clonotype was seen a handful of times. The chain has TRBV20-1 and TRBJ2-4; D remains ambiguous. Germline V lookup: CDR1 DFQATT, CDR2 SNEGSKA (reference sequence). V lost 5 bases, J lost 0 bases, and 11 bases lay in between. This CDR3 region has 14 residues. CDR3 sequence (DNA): TGCAGTGCTCCTGTAAGGGTAGCCAAAAACATTCAGTACTTC. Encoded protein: CSAPVRVAKNIQYF.

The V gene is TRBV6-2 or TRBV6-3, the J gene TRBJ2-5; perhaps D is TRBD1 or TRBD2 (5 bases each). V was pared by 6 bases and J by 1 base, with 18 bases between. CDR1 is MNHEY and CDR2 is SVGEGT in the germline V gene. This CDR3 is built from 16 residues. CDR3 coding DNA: TGTGCCAGCAGCCCCGCTATTGGGACGTTCCAAGAGACCCAGTACTTC. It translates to CASSPAIGTFQETQYF.

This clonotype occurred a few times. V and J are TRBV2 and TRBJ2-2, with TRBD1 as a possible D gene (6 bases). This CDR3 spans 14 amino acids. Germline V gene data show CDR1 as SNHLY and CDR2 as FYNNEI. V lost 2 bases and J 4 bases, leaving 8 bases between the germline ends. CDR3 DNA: TGTGCCAGCAGTGAACGAGGGGGCACCGGGGAGCTGTTTTTT. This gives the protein CASSERGGTGELFF.

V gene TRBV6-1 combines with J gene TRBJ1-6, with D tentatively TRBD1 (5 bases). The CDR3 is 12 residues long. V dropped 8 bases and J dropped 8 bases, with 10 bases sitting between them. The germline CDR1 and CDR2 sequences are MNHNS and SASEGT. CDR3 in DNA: TGTGCCAGCCGACAGAAGGATTCACCCCTCCACTTT. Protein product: CASRQKDSPLHF.

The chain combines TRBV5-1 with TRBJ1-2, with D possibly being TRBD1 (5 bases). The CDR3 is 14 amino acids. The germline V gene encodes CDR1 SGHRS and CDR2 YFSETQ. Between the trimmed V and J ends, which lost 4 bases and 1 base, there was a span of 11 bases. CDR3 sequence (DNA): TGCGCCAGCAGCGGGGACGGAGTTAACTATGGCTACACCTTC. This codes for CASSGDGVNYGYTF.

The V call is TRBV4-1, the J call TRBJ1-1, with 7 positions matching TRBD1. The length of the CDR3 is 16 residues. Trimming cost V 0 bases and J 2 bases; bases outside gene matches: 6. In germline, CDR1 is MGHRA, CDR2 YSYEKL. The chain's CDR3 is CASSQEIGTVNTEAFF. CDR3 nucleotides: TGCGCCAGCAGCCAAGAAATCGGGACAGTTAACACTGAAGCTTTCTTT.

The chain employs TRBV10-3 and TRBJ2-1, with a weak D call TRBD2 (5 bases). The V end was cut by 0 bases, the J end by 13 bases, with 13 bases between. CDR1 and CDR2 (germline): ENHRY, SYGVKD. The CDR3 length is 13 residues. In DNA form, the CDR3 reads TGTGCCATCAGTGAGTCACTTAGGGAGACCCAGTTCTTC. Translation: CAISESLRETQFF.

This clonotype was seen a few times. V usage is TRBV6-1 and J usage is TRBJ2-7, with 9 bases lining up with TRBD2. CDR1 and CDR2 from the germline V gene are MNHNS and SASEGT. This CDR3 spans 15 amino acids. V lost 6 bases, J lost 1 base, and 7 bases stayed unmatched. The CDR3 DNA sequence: TGTGCCAGCAGCCTACTAGCGGGCCCATCCTACGAGCAGTACTTC. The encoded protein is CASSLLAGPSYEQYF.

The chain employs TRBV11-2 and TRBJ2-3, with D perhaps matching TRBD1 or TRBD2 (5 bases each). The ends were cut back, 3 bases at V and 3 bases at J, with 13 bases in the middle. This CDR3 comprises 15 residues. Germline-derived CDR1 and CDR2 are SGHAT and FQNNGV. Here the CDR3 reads CASSFRLGETDTQYF. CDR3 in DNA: TGTGCCAGCAGCTTTCGGTTAGGGGAGACAGATACGCAGTATTTT. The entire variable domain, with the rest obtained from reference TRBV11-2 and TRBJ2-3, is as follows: EAGVAQSPRYKIIEKRQSVAFWCNPISGHATLYWYQQILGQGPKLLIQFQNNGVVDDSQLPKDRFSAERLKGVDSTLKIQPAKLEDSAVYLCASSFRLGETDTQYFGPGTRLTVL.

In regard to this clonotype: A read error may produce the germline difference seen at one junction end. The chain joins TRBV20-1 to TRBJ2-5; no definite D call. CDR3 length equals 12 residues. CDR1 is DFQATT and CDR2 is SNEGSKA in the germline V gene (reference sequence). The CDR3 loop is CSARRTQKTQYF. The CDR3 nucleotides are TGCAGTGCTAGGCGGACCCAAAAGACCCAGTACTTC.

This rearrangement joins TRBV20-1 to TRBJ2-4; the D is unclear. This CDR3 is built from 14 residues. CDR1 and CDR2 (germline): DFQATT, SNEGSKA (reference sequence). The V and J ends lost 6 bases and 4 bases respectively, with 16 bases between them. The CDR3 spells CSAPSEVGKNIQYF. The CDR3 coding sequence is TGCAGTGCCCCGAGCGAGGTTGGGAAAAACATTCAGTACTTC.

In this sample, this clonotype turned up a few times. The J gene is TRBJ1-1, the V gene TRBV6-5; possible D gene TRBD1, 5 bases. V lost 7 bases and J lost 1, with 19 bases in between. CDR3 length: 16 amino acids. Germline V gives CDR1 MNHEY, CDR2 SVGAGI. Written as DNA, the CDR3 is TGTGCCAGCACCCTGACCCGAAGGGGCCAGAACACTGAAGCTTTCTTT. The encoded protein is CASTLTRRGQNTEAFF.

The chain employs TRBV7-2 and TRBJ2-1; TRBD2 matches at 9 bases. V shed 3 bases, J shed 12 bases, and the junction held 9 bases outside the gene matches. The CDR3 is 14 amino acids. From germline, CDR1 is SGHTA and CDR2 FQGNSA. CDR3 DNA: TGTGCCAGCAGCTTCGGACTAGCGAACGAAGGGCAGTTCTTC. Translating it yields CASSFGLANEGQFF.

The CDR3 sequence: CASSLGARDTEAFF. Written as DNA, the CDR3 is TGCGCCAGCAGCTTGGGGGCGAGGGACACTGAAGCTTTCTTT. V usage is TRBV5-1 and J usage is TRBJ1-1, with D unresolved. V lost 0 bases, J lost 3 bases, and 9 bases lay in between. The length of the CDR3 is 14 residues. Germline V gene lookup returns CDR1 SGHRS and CDR2 YFSETQ.